These 14 T cell receptor beta chains were sequenced from one sample in a study of monozygotic twins with inflammatory bowel disease. TCRdb reprocessed the 5' RACE reads, with one entry per CDR3 protein and no DNA. Its listing shows about 380,000 distinct CDR3 sequences. Material for sequencing was blood. Receptors originate from a human donor with ulcerative colitis or Crohn's disease, or a healthy co-twin of an affected twin (not recorded which).

The V gene is TRBV12-3 or TRBV12-4, the J gene TRBJ2-7; as DNA is missing, the TRBD2 call by TCRdb cannot be tested. The length of the CDR3 is 13 residues. The CDR3 protein is CASSLVVVDIPYF.

The V call is TRBV7-2, the J call TRBJ2-7. The CDR3 runs 16 residues. Per the germline V gene, CDR1 is SGHTA and CDR2 is FQGNSA. The CDR3 sequence: CASSLASDRGSYEQYF.

The rearrangement links TRBV7-9 to TRBJ2-3; TCRdb calls TRBD2, which cannot be checked without DNA. The CDR3 length is 15 residues. Germline loops: CDR1 SEHNR, CDR2 FQNEAQ (reference sequence). Here the CDR3 reads CASSLSGGGLDTQYF.

The V gene is TRBV12-3 or TRBV12-4, the J gene TRBJ2-1; checking the TCRdb D call of TRBD1 is not possible without DNA. CDR3 length equals 15 residues. CDR3 region: CASITQGVPYNEQFF.

The rearrangement links TRBV7-9 to TRBJ2-2; TCRdb picks TRBD1, but there is no DNA to check that call. The germline V gene encodes CDR1 SEHNR and CDR2 FQNEAQ (reference sequence). The CDR3 is 14 residues long. This chain's CDR3 is CASNPLRNTGELFF.

The chain couples TRBV10-2 to TRBJ2-3; TCRdb outputs TRBD1, but without DNA this stays unchecked. Germline CDR1 is WSHSY and CDR2 is SAAADI. This CDR3 is 14 amino acids long. CDR3 region: CASRRDSSTDTQYF.

The chain carries TRBV6-4 and TRBJ2-2; the D gene TCRdb calls, TRBD1, cannot be checked with no DNA. The germline CDR1 and CDR2 sequences are MRHNA and SNTAGT. The CDR3 loop spans 16 amino acids. CDR3 region: CASTVQGPTNTGELFF.

The CDR3 protein is CASSPKQTSTDTQYF. The chain is built from TRBV18 and TRBJ2-3. The germline V gene encodes CDR1 KGHSH and CDR2 LQKENI. The CDR3 contains 15 residues.

This rearrangement joins TRBV6-2 or TRBV6-3 to TRBJ2-1; the TCRdb call, TRBD1, lacks DNA for checking. Germline V lookup: CDR1 MNHEY, CDR2 SVGEGT. The CDR3 contains 16 residues. This CDR3 is CASSYPGGPGYNEQFF.

The rearrangement links TRBV30 to TRBJ2-5. Germline CDR1 is GTSNPN and CDR2 is SVGIG (reference sequence). CDR3 length: 12 residues. CDR3 amino acids: CAWSAYPETQYF.

The chain has TRBV12-3 or TRBV12-4 and TRBJ1-2; TCRdb selects TRBD1, and the lack of DNA leaves this call unchecked. There are 13 residues in the CDR3. The CDR3 loop is CASSLGGFYGYTF.

The chain combines TRBV18 with TRBJ2-1; TCRdb's assignment of TRBD1 cannot be checked, as there is no DNA. Germline values: CDR1 KGHSH, CDR2 LQKENI. The CDR3 spans 14 residues. This CDR3 is CASSPPGAGNEQFF. Combining the CDR3 with reference TRBV18 and TRBJ2-1 gives the whole variable domain NAGVMQNPRHLVRRRGQEARLRCSPMKGHSHVYWYRQLPEEGLKFMVYLQKENIIDESGMPKERFSAEFPKEGPSILRIQQVVRGDSAAYFCASSPPGAGNEQFFGPGTRLTVL.

This clonotype is identified as medium-sized from frequency. The chain joins TRBV5-1 to TRBJ2-1; there is no DNA to check the TCRdb D call of TRBD1. CDR3 size: 16 residues. Germline CDR1 reads SGHRS; CDR2 reads YFSETQ. The CDR3 loop is CASSAGTSASYNEQFF.

This chain connects TRBV6-5 to TRBJ1-2; TCRdb's D gene call, TRBD1, goes unchecked for lack of DNA. The CDR3 consists of 13 residues. Germline V gene data show CDR1 as MNHEY and CDR2 as SVGAGI. CDR3 amino acids: CASSYEGFYGYTF.